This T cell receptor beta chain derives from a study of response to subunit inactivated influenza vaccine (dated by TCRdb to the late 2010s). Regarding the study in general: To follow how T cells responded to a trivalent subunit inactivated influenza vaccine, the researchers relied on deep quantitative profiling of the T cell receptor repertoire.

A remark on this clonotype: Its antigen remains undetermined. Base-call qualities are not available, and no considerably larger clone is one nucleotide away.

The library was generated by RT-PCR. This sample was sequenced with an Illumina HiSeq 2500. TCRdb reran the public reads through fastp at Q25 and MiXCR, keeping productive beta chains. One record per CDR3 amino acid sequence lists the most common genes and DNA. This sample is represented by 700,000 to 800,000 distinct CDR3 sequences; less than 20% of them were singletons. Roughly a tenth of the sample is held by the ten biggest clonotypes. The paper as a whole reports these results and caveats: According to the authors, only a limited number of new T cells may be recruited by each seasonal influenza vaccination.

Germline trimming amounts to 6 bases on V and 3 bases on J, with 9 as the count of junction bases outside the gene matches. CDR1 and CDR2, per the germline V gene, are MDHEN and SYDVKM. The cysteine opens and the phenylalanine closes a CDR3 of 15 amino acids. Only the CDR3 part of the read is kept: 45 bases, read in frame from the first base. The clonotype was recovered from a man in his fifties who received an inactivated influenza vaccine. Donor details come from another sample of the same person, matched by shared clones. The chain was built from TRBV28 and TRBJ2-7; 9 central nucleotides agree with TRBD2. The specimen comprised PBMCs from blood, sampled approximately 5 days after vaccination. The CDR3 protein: CASRVVAGEGYEQYF. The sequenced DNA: TGTGCCAGCAGGGTAGTAGCGGGAGAGGGCTACGAGCAGTACTTC.